This T cell receptor (beta chain) was observed in a study of blood T cell repertoires in COVID-19. Study information: Spain, Italy and the United States supplied samples that represented acute and convalescent COVID-19. PBMCs, B-cell-depleted T cells, or T cells were the source of the cDNA or gDNA that made up the material.

In the original processing: Amplification with reference gene primers provided the estimates of nucleated cell counts. The assay was immunoSEQ multiplex PCR, and TCRdb's table has in-frame clones only and misses some. V and J calls plus clone size are reproduced from that table; the DNA served to infer D and trimming. The profile shows about 38,000 clones, around 91% of them singletons. The CDR3 contains 14 residues. Trimming removed 3 bases from V and 7 bases from J, with 13 bases in between. Germline V CDR1 and CDR2: SNHLY, FYNNEI. The specimen was peripheral blood. The chain has TRBV2 and TRBJ2-1, with a tentative D call TRBD2 (6 bases). The sequence derives from a man between 60 and 70 years old with active or convalescent COVID-19. CDR3 nucleotide sequence: TGTGCCAGCAGTGAGGAGGGAGCGGTAAATGAGCAGTTCTTC. Its protein product is CASSEEGAVNEQFF.